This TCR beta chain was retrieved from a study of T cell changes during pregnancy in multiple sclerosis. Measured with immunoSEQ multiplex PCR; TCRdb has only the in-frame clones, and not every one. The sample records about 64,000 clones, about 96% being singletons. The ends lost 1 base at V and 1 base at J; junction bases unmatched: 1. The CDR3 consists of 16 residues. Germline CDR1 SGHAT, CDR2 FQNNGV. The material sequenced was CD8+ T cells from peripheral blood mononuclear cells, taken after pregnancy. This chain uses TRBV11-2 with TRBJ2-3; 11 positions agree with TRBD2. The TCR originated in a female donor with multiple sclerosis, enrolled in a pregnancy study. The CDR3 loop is CASSLVAGGGTDTQYF. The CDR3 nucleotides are TGTGCCAGCAGCTTAGTAGCGGGAGGGGGCACAGATACGCAGTATTTT.